Listed here are 11 T cell receptor beta chains from one sample, sequenced in a study of T-cell reconstitution after alpha-beta-depleted transplantation in children. Unique molecular identifiers were incorporated into the prepared TCRbeta library. One entry per CDR3 protein, called by TCRdb with MiXCR from the PCR reads. The sample records roughly 340,000 distinct CDR3 sequences, around 15% being singletons. This sample comprised PBMCs, mostly from graft donor cells, obtained 360 days after TCRalphabeta/CD19-depleted stem cell transplant. The receptors come from a male patient between 2 and 10 years old who had a stem cell transplant for acute lymphoblastic leukemia, so the T cells may come from the graft donor.

The chain carries TRBV6-1 and TRBJ1-2; 11 bases line up with TRBD1. Germline values: CDR1 MNHNS, CDR2 SASEGT. V dropped 4 bases and J dropped 2; count of bases not matched to a gene: 3. This CDR3 region has 15 residues. In DNA, the CDR3 is TGTGCCAGCAGTGCGGGGACAGGGGGAAACTATGGCTACACCTTC. Amino acids: CASSAGTGGNYGYTF.

This clonotype was recorded many times. The CDR3 is CASSLGWDSPTEAFF. The CDR3 bases are TGCGCCAGCAGCTTAGGCTGGGACAGCCCCACTGAAGCTTTCTTT. This chain connects TRBV5-1 to TRBJ1-1, with TRBD1 matching 7 bases. This CDR3 spans 15 amino acids. The trim removed 2 bases at V and 4 bases at J, leaving 8 bases unmatched. Germline values: CDR1 SGHRS, CDR2 YFSETQ.

This clonotype was seen more than once but under ten times. This rearrangement joins TRBV3-1 to TRBJ1-1; TRBD1 might be the D (5 bases). The V end lost 1 base, the J end lost 6 bases, and 12 bases lay between the germline ends. The germline gives CDR1 LGHDT, CDR2 YNNKEL (reference sequence). The CDR3 sequence is 14 residues long. The CDR3 protein is CASSQGIRGAEAFF. The DNA of the CDR3 is TGTGCCAGCAGCCAAGGGATACGGGGGGCTGAAGCTTTCTTT.

V usage is TRBV5-5 and J usage is TRBJ2-1, with TRBD2 matching 7 bases. Per the germline V gene, CDR1 is SGHKS and CDR2 is YYEKEE (reference sequence). The junction had 6 bases not matched to a gene; V was cut back by 1 base and J by 2 bases. This CDR3 comprises 16 residues. CDR3 amino acids: CASSLFGEGPYNEQFF. The CDR3 DNA follows: TGTGCCAGCAGCTTGTTCGGGGAGGGGCCCTACAATGAGCAGTTCTTC.

The chain is built from TRBV29-1 and TRBJ2-3; D not resolved. Germline CDR1 is SQVTM and CDR2 is ANQGSEA. V lost 4 bases and J lost 2, with 13 bases in between. The CDR3 totals 14 residues. The CDR3 bases are TGCAGCGTTGTAAGTGGGATATCCACAGATACGCAGTATTTT. Protein product: CSVVSGISTDTQYF.

This clonotype has only a few counts. The rearrangement joins TRBV10-3 to TRBJ2-6, with TRBD1 matching over 9 bases. The CDR3 totals 18 residues. V lost 2 bases, J lost 2 bases, and 7 bases stayed unmatched. Germline lookup yields CDR1 ENHRY and CDR2 SYGVKD. The CDR3 loop is CAISEPGQGFAGANVLTF. CDR3 DNA sequence: TGTGCCATCAGTGAGCCGGGACAGGGCTTCGCTGGGGCCAACGTCCTGACTTTC.

The genes are TRBV7-3 and TRBJ2-5; no reliable D call. Per the germline V gene, CDR1 is SGHTA and CDR2 is FQGTGA. Deletions cut 2 bases from V and 0 bases from J, with 10 bases between. The CDR3 spans 15 residues. For the CDR3, the DNA is TGTGCCAGCAGCTTAGAGGCGTCAAACCAAGAGACCCAGTACTTC. Residues: CASSLEASNQETQYF.

This clonotype was recorded at least ten times. The chain employs TRBV11-2 and TRBJ2-3; D gene ambiguous. Germline CDR1 is SGHAT and CDR2 is FQNNGV. V dropped 0 bases and J dropped 2 bases, with 9 bases sitting between them. This CDR3 spans 15 amino acids. CDR3: CASSLDGRYTDTQYF. For the CDR3, the DNA is TGTGCCAGCAGCTTAGATGGCCGATACACAGATACGCAGTATTTT.

There are a few counts of this clonotype. This chain joins TRBV12-3 or TRBV12-4 and TRBJ2-4; maybe TRBD1 (5 bases). CDR3 size: 12 residues. Trimming left V 3 bases short and J 9 bases short, with 9 bases between. The DNA for the CDR3 is TGTGCCAGCAGTTTTAAGGGGTCCATTCAGTACTTC. It encodes CASSFKGSIQYF.

This clonotype has only a few counts. The chain carries TRBV12-5 and TRBJ1-1; weak D call: TRBD1 (5 bases). The CDR3 is 17 residues long. Germline-derived CDR1 and CDR2 are LGHNT and FRNRAP. Trimming left V 2 bases short and J 2 bases short, with 18 bases between. The CDR3 sequence is CASGLYFDRFLNTEAFF. The CDR3 region has the DNA TGTGCTAGTGGTTTGTACTTTGACAGATTTTTAAACACTGAAGCTTTCTTT. The entire variable domain, with the rest obtained from reference TRBV12-5 and TRBJ1-1, is as follows: DARVTQTPRHKVTEMGQEVTMRCQPILGHNTVFWYRQTMMQGLELLAYFRNRAPLDDSGMPKDRFSAEMPDATLATLKIQPSEPRDSAVYFCASGLYFDRFLNTEAFFGQGTRLTVV.

This chain uses TRBV29-1 with TRBJ2-5; 8 bases are a match to TRBD2. Per the germline V gene, CDR1 is SQVTM and CDR2 is ANQGSEA. This CDR3 comprises 13 residues. V gave up 3 bases and J gave up 5 bases; unmatched junction bases: 5. DNA of the CDR3: TGCAGCGTTGATCCAGCGGGAGCGGAGACCCAGTACTTC. Its protein product is CSVDPAGAETQYF.